Listed below are T cell receptor beta chains from one sample, sequenced in a study of Ad26.COV2.S vaccination and SARS-CoV-2 variants. Here immunoSEQ multiplex PCR was the method, and the copy in TCRdb shows in-frame clones only, minus some. The sample has some 350,000 clones, 92% seen once. The sequences come from peripheral blood, collected after recovery from COVID-19. Receptor source: a human donor who had recovered from COVID-19. CDR3s leave out the opening cysteine and the closing phenylalanine or tryptophan. Fields, in order: CDR3 protein, V gene.

cdr3_aa: ASSEYVRGVWSNYGYT; v_call: TRBV6-1
cdr3_aa: ASSESTDTQY; v_call: TRBV9
cdr3_aa: ASRQGQMSNQPQH; v_call: TRBV7-2
cdr3_aa: ASSLKGFGSGSPLH; v_call: TRBV5-5
cdr3_aa: ASSLIGVNTEAF; v_call: TRBV5-6
cdr3_aa: ASSRGAGGVTEAF; v_call: TRBV4-1
cdr3_aa: ASGFARVNQPQH; v_call: TRBV12-5
cdr3_aa: ASSYFRQGGETQY; v_call: TRBV6-2/TRBV6-3
cdr3_aa: ASKLGEKLF; v_call: TRBV27
cdr3_aa: SVEGLTDTQY; v_call: TRBV29-1
cdr3_aa: ASSSGPGGSTDTQY; v_call: TRBV6-5
cdr3_aa: ASSLHAANANTGELF; v_call: TRBV5-1
cdr3_aa: ATYREAEWSYEQY; v_call: TRBV27
cdr3_aa: ATFGAYNEQF; v_call: TRBV2
cdr3_aa: ASLSFGGREQF; v_call: TRBV2
cdr3_aa: ASSVELAGGRNEQF; v_call: TRBV7-6
cdr3_aa: ASSEMNSNQPQH; v_call: TRBV2
cdr3_aa: ASSHRVLNTEAF; v_call: TRBV7-9
cdr3_aa: ASSYSRDKTGELF; v_call: TRBV6-5
cdr3_aa: ASRQGYNSPLH; v_call: TRBV4-2
cdr3_aa: ASSLTTNEKLF; v_call: TRBV7-9
cdr3_aa: ASSTRTGRDTGELF; v_call: TRBV5-1
cdr3_aa: ASSQGRGGRNSPLH; v_call: TRBV4-1